One and the same sample provided the 12 T cell receptor beta chains below, sequenced in a study of shared clonotypes between healthy human individuals. Only in-frame clones appear in the TCRdb table, and some are missing; sequencing was by immunoSEQ multiplex PCR. The table records 1.5 million to 1.9 million clones, 95% to 99% of them present only once. Sequences were obtained from naive CD4+ T cells sorted from blood. The subset: CD45RA+ positively selected. Receptors were obtained from a man younger than 45 in good health.

The gene calls are TRBV4-2 and TRBJ1-5; D is possibly TRBD1 (5 bases). Germline CDR1 reads LGHNA; CDR2 reads YNFKEQ. V was shortened by 0 bases and J by 1 base, with 10 bases between the two germline ends. The CDR3 totals 16 residues. CDR3 protein: CASSQDGRGSNQPQHF. In DNA form, the CDR3 reads TGTGCCAGCAGCCAAGATGGTCGGGGGAGCAATCAGCCCCAGCATTTT.

This rearrangement joins TRBV7-6 to TRBJ2-3, with TRBD2 matching over 10 bases. Germline trimming cut 1 base from V and 6 bases from J; bases unmatched to any gene: 4. The CDR3 length is 15 residues. Germline CDR1 reads SGHVS; CDR2 reads FNYEAQ. CDR3 nucleotides: TGTGCCAGCAGCTTAGGGAGCGGGAGGGGGGATACGCAGTATTTT. As protein: CASSLGSGRGDTQYF.

This rearrangement joins TRBV5-1 to TRBJ2-1; 10 bases are shared with TRBD2. V was pared by 3 bases and J by 3 bases, with 12 bases of the junction left unmatched. Germline CDR1 SGHRS, CDR2 YFSETQ. The CDR3 loop spans 18 amino acids. The CDR3 region has the DNA TGCGCCAGCAGCTCACTTTCGGGGGGACTAGCGATCTACAATGAGCAGTTCTTC. It encodes CASSSLSGGLAIYNEQFF.

This clone has a single count. This rearrangement joins TRBV5-1 to TRBJ1-5; D ambiguous. The germline gives CDR1 SGHRS, CDR2 YFSETQ. V shed 4 bases and J shed 4 bases, with 12 bases lying between them. The CDR3 runs to 14 residues. Here the CDR3 DNA reads TGCGCCAGCAGCCGCGAAACTATGAATCAGCCCCAGCATTTT. It yields the protein CASSRETMNQPQHF.

The V call is TRBV18, the J call TRBJ2-3, with a possible D match to TRBD1 (6 bases). Germline loops: CDR1 KGHSH, CDR2 LQKENI. V lost 6 bases and J 3 bases, leaving 19 bases between the germline ends. The CDR3 totals 16 residues. The CDR3 nucleotides read TGTGCCAGCTCCTCGGGACACCCCCCTCGGACAGATACGCAGTATTTT. Protein product: CASSSGHPPRTDTQYF.

This chain links TRBV7-2 with TRBJ1-1; D is ambiguous. There are 14 residues in the CDR3. Germline CDR1 reads SGHTA; CDR2 reads FQGNSA. The V end lost 2 bases, the J end lost 1 base, and 8 bases lay between the germline ends. The CDR3, as DNA: TGTGCCAGCAGCTTAAGGTCAGGGAACACTGAAGCTTTCTTT. Translation: CASSLRSGNTEAFF.

V usage is TRBV6-5 and J usage is TRBJ1-1; D gene ambiguous. CDR3 length: 14 residues. Trimming cost V 0 bases and J 0 bases, with 5 bases left between them. Germline CDR1 MNHEY, CDR2 SVGAGI. CDR3 DNA sequence: TGTGCCAGCAGTTACTCCACCATGAACACTGAAGCTTTCTTT. Its protein is CASSYSTMNTEAFF.

The J gene is TRBJ2-7, the V gene TRBV5-5; possible D gene TRBD1, 6 bases. Trimming removed 4 bases at V and 2 bases at J, with 19 bases between. Germline CDR1 and CDR2: SGHKS and YYEKEE (reference sequence). The length of the CDR3 is 16 residues. CDR3 nucleotides: TGTGCCAGCAGCCCCACTAGAGGGGGTTTCACCTACGAGCAGTACTTC. This codes for CASSPTRGGFTYEQYF.

The chain employs TRBV7-5 and TRBJ2-7; whether TRBD1, the table's D call, matches the DNA was not checked. TRBV7-5 is labeled a pseudogene. The CDR3 has 8 amino acids. CDR3 region: CVRSLMAF. In DNA, the CDR3 is TGTGTCAGAAGCTTAATGGCCTTC.

This sequence joins TRBV28 and TRBJ1-1; D is undetermined. The CDR3 totals 14 residues. With 7 bases removed from V and 0 bases from J, the gap between germline ends came to 12 bases. CDR1 is MDHEN, CDR2 SYDVKM, per germline. The CDR3 bases are TGTGCCAGCAAAATTCACAGCCTGAACACTGAAGCTTTCTTT. Its translation is CASKIHSLNTEAFF.

V and J are TRBV6-5 and TRBJ2-1; D could derive from TRBD1 or TRBD2 (5 bases each). This CDR3 is 15 amino acids long. Germline V gene lookup returns CDR1 MNHEY and CDR2 SVGAGI. V dropped 6 bases and J dropped 9 bases, with 21 bases sitting between them. The CDR3 loop reads CASRLLPRGQAEQFF. Here the CDR3 DNA reads TGTGCCAGCAGACTCTTGCCGAGGGGCCAAGCTGAGCAGTTCTTC.

Notes on this clone: The same CDR3 also results from other DNA sequences found in this sample. The V and J genes are TRBV4-3 and TRBJ2-1, with 8 bases aligning to TRBD2. Germline trimming cut 1 base from V and 4 bases from J; bases unmatched to any gene: 3. CDR1 is LGHNA and CDR2 is YSLEER in the germline V gene. The CDR3 is 15 residues long. CDR3 DNA: TGCGCCAGCAGCCAAGGTACTAGCGGTTACAATGAGCAGTTCTTC. Its translation: CASSQGTSGYNEQFF.